Sequencing of this TCR beta chain was carried out in a study of T cell responses to AZD1222 COVID-19 vaccine. There are a few counts of this clone. What it binds is unknown. Some clones are missing from TCRdb's copy, which holds only in-frame ones; the method was immunoSEQ multiplex PCR. This sample has 95,000 to 100,000 clones, with about nine tenths found just once. Study-level points and caveats: Donor demographics were predominantly white British with a female majority; clonal diversity may be underestimated. Repertoire sampling occurred only after the peak T cell response.

From germline, CDR1 is MNHEY and CDR2 SMNVEV (reference sequence). The CDR3 has 14 residues. V was pared by 5 bases and J by 7 bases, with 18 bases between. Pooling of second doses given at about 4 or about 12 weeks was done. The receptor was derived from an adult who received the AZD1222 COVID-19 vaccine. This chain joins TRBV27 and TRBJ2-7; D might be TRBD1 (6 bases). Here the sequenced sample was peripheral blood, taken 28 days after the second AZD1222 dose. The CDR3 protein is CASSGRVQGGEQYF. CDR3 nucleotides: TGTGCCAGCAGTGGACGTGTACAGGGTGGTGAGCAGTACTTC.